Listed below are T cell receptor beta chains from one sample, sequenced in a study of shared clonotypes between healthy human individuals. Sequencing used immunoSEQ multiplex PCR; TCRdb keeps in-frame clones, though not all of them. The sample has under 2.5 million clones, less than 95% seen once; the top ten hold 0.3% to 0.4%. The sequenced material came from naive CD4+ T cells from PBMCs. The origin of the receptors is a man aged 18 to 30 in good health. Some clones in this sample may be carry-over from other donors' samples. The conserved cysteine and the conserved F or W are not part of the CDR3 here. Size values are once, few and many counts, or a class for expanded clones, and some rows have none.

clone size	CDR3 length	J gene	V gene	CDR3 protein
.	14	TRBJ2-7	TRBV28	ASSSSGTSGTYEQY
.	13	TRBJ2-7	TRBV7-8	ASSPTRDSPYEQY
.	10	TRBJ2-5	TRBV5-4	AGGIGGETQY
once	14	TRBJ2-7	TRBV28	ASSLTLGPSSYEQY
.	14	TRBJ2-2	TRBV15	ATSRGRQGNTGELF
.	12	TRBJ1-1	TRBV27	ASSNVRGNTEAF
.	14	TRBJ2-1	TRBV5-1	ASSLGEGSRNNEQF
.	13	TRBJ2-5	TRBV25-1	ASSDSLWGRETQY
.	14	TRBJ1-2	TRBV2	ASSVPRRGGSYGYT
.	12	TRBJ1-1	TRBV29-1	SAEREGSPTEAF
once	13	TRBJ2-7	TRBV27	ASFSLGSTSLEQY
.	10	TRBJ1-2	TRBV28	ASTKTMYGYT
.	15	TRBJ1-6	TRBV7-6	ASSSGPSSSYNSPLH
.	13	TRBJ1-4	TRBV15	ATSRGSLGEEKLF
.	12	TRBJ2-2	TRBV9	ASSVTGFTGELF
.	12	TRBJ2-2	TRBV9	ASSVRFTAGELF
.	17	TRBJ2-5	TRBV11-2	ASSPHPKTSGRWEETQY
.	15	TRBJ1-1	TRBV9	ASSPPPGMTMNTEAF
.	10	TRBJ2-5	TRBV2	ASSRGLETQY
.	11	TRBJ2-7	TRBV28	ASTPSWQSGQY
.	13	TRBJ2-1	TRBV5-1	ASSWRTGENNEQF
.	14	TRBJ1-1	TRBV4-1	ASSQDGGAGGTEAF
.	13	TRBJ2-2	TRBV6-6	ASSFRTGNTGELF
.	13	TRBJ2-7	TRBV7-2	ASSLATSGSYEQY
.	18	TRBJ2-1	TRBV7-6	ASSLAWGQEKRQAYNEQF
.	14	TRBJ2-1	TRBV5-1	ASSQRTSGRVNEQF
.	12	TRBJ2-7	TRBV7-2	ASSLRGPEDEQY
.	13	TRBJ2-2	TRBV7-3	ASSPPSGNTGELF
once	14	TRBJ1-1	TRBV5-1	ASSGGMGYMNTEAF
few	10	TRBJ1-1	TRBV2	ASSVGNTEAF
.	13	TRBJ2-7	TRBV7-2	ASSVQRDPLYEQY
once	12	TRBJ2-7	TRBV29-1	SVNSGDVSYEQY
.	14	TRBJ2-6	TRBV2	ASPDSPSSGANVLT
once	13	TRBJ2-3	TRBV5-1	ASKMTGVSTDTQY
.	12	TRBJ1-2	TRBV28	ASSLFRTNYGYT
once	13	TRBJ1-1	TRBV2	ASSGLGQGRPEAF
.	12	TRBJ2-7	TRBV7-8	ASSFPIGVYEQY
.	13	TRBJ2-7	TRBV18	ASSPEAGGSYEQY
.	12	TRBJ2-7	TRBV5-1	ASSLVGSGVEQY
.	15	TRBJ2-3	TRBV4-1	ASSQGEGREATDTQY
.	13	TRBJ1-5	TRBV5-5	ASSPLSQGGQPQH
.	13	TRBJ1-4	TRBV7-9	ASSLNGQSNEKLF